One and the same sample provided the 20 T cell receptor beta chains below, sequenced in a study of blood T cell repertoires in COVID-19. The assay was immunoSEQ multiplex PCR, and TCRdb's table has in-frame clones only and misses some. In the table there are 70,000 or so clones, roughly 91% of which are singletons. Sequences were obtained from peripheral blood. The receptor source for this set is a woman aged 18-29 years with acute or convalescent COVID-19.

The J gene is TRBJ2-1, the V gene TRBV7-6; tentative D call: TRBD2 (5 bases). The CDR3 covers 11 residues. CDR1 SGHVS and CDR2 FNYEAQ come from the germline V gene. With 2 bases removed from V and 10 bases from J, the gap between germline ends came to 6 bases. The CDR3 DNA follows: TGTGCCAGCAGCTTAACGGGAGAGCAGTTCTTC. Protein sequence: CASSLTGEQFF.

J is TRBJ1-4 and V is TRBV11-2; D gene unclear. Germline values: CDR1 SGHAT, CDR2 FQNNGV. The CDR3 length is 16 residues. Trimming stripped 3 bases from V and 2 bases from J, with 13 bases between. The CDR3 nucleotides read TGTGCCAGCAGCTTTTTCGGGTCCGCCACTAATGAAAAACTGTTTTTT. As protein: CASSFFGSATNEKLFF. Drawing the rest from reference TRBV11-2 and TRBJ1-4, the complete variable domain is EAGVAQSPRYKIIEKRQSVAFWCNPISGHATLYWYQQILGQGPKLLIQFQNNGVVDDSQLPKDRFSAERLKGVDSTLKIQPAKLEDSAVYLCASSFFGSATNEKLFFGSGTQLSVL.

The chain recombines TRBV6-1 with TRBJ2-1, with TRBD1 as a possible D gene (6 bases). The CDR3 is 15 amino acids. V lost 0 bases, J lost 2 bases, and 8 bases lay in between. Germline V gene data show CDR1 as MNHNS and CDR2 as SASEGT. CDR3: CASSEATGTYNEQFF. The CDR3 DNA follows: TGTGCCAGCAGTGAAGCTACAGGGACCTACAATGAGCAGTTCTTC.

The CDR3 loop reads CASSLAVRIAWRFSYGYTF. The CDR3 DNA is TGCGCCAGCAGCTTGGCGGTTAGGATAGCCTGGCGTTTTTCGTATGGCTACACCTTC. This rearrangement joins TRBV5-1 to TRBJ1-2, with unresolved D. Trimming took 0 bases from V and 5 from J, leaving 26 bases between them. The CDR3 totals 19 residues. Germline values: CDR1 SGHRS, CDR2 YFSETQ.

V is TRBV30 and J is TRBJ1-4; 8 bases are a match to TRBD1. V shed 1 base, J shed 8 bases, and the junction held 9 bases outside the gene matches. This CDR3 has 15 residues. In germline, CDR1 is GTSNPN, CDR2 SVGIG (reference sequence). The CDR3 bases are TGTGCCTGGAGTGCCAGACAGGGGAAAGGGGAAAAACTGTTTTTT. This sequence encodes CAWSARQGKGEKLFF.

The rearrangement uses TRBV2 and TRBJ2-5; 8 positions match TRBD1. The CDR3 length is 15 residues. V lost 4 bases and J lost 2; bases outside the gene matches: 6. The germline V gene encodes CDR1 SNHLY and CDR2 FYNNEI. The CDR3 region is CASSAGRGRQETQYF. The CDR3 DNA reads TGTGCCAGCAGTGCGGGCAGGGGGCGTCAAGAGACCCAGTACTTC.

The chain combines TRBV6-5 with TRBJ2-2, with D tentatively TRBD1 (6 bases). The CDR3 length is 14 residues. Germline loops: CDR1 MNHEY, CDR2 SVGAGI. The V end was cut by 2 bases, the J end by 5 bases, with 9 bases between. The CDR3 protein is CASSYDRPTGELFF. CDR3 DNA: TGTGCCAGCAGTTACGACAGGCCGACCGGGGAGCTGTTTTTT.

This clone was detected only once. The chain carries TRBV7-2 and TRBJ2-1, with 8 nucleotides matching TRBD2. This CDR3 is 16 amino acids long. With V trimmed by 0 bases and J by 2 bases, 3 bases remained unmatched. The V gene's germline CDR1 is SGHTA and CDR2 FQGNSA. The CDR3, as DNA: TGTGCCAGCAGCTTAGCCAGCGGGAGTGCCTACAATGAGCAGTTCTTC. It translates to CASSLASGSAYNEQFF.

This clone is a singleton in its sample. The chain has TRBV5-5 and TRBJ1-6; D is possibly TRBD1 (5 bases). In germline, CDR1 is SGHKS, CDR2 YYEKEE (reference sequence). Trimming took off 4 bases at V and 9 bases at J, with 20 bases between the two ends. The CDR3 is 16 residues long. The CDR3 region has the DNA TGTGCCAGCAGCAATCTGGGGCTGTCGGAGGGTTCACCCCTCCACTTT. The encoded protein is CASSNLGLSEGSPLHF.

This clone was recorded once. This chain joins TRBV6-5 and TRBJ2-3; 8 bases agree with TRBD2. CDR1 is MNHEY and CDR2 is SVGAGI in the germline V gene. The CDR3 runs to 15 residues. V shed 6 bases, J shed 1 base, and the junction held 6 bases outside the gene matches. Written as DNA, the CDR3 is TGTGCCAGCAGGTTAGCGGGGAGTGGCACAGATACGCAGTATTTT. Amino acid sequence: CASRLAGSGTDTQYF.

V gene TRBV27 combines with J gene TRBJ1-2, with TRBD1 as a possible D gene (5 bases). V was pared by 6 bases and J by 4 bases, with 12 bases between. Looked up from germline, CDR1 is MNHEY and CDR2 is SMNVEV (reference sequence). This CDR3 has 13 amino acids. For the CDR3, the DNA is TGTGCCAGCAGCCTAGGACAAAGCTATGGCTACACCTTC. This gives the protein CASSLGQSYGYTF.

The chain carries TRBV5-1 and TRBJ2-7; D is possibly TRBD1 (5 bases). Germline V lookup: CDR1 SGHRS, CDR2 YFSETQ. The CDR3 has 12 amino acids. V was clipped by 3 bases and J by 3 bases, with 7 bases between them. The CDR3 nucleotides read TGCGCCAGCAGCTCCGACAGCTACGAGCAGTACTTC. Residues: CASSSDSYEQYF.

The CDR3 is CASSYGTGERNTIYF. The DNA for the CDR3 is TGTGCCAGCAGCTATGGGACAGGAGAACGAAACACCATATATTTT. This chain links TRBV5-5 with TRBJ1-3, with 8 bases that match TRBD1. J was trimmed by 5 bases and V by 3 bases; bases with no gene match: 7. Per the germline V gene, CDR1 is SGHKS and CDR2 is YYEKEE (reference sequence). CDR3 length: 15 amino acids.

The chain employs TRBV11-2 and TRBJ2-2; TRBD2 aligns across 14 bases. Germline lookup yields CDR1 SGHAT and CDR2 FQNNGV. V was pared by 3 bases and J by 6 bases, with 6 bases of the junction left unmatched. The CDR3 runs to 17 residues. The CDR3 is CASSLGTSGSISGELFF. The CDR3 DNA reads TGTGCCAGCAGCTTGGGGACTAGCGGGAGTATTTCCGGGGAGCTGTTTTTT.

The chain carries TRBV20-1 and TRBJ2-3; D remains ambiguous. V was trimmed by 3 bases and J by 10 bases, leaving 11 bases between them. This CDR3 has 11 residues. Germline V gene data show CDR1 as DFQATT and CDR2 as SNEGSKA (reference sequence). The DNA for the CDR3 is TGCAGTGCTAGCCACAGTGAAGCGCAGTATTTT. Encoded protein: CSASHSEAQYF.

The chain combines TRBV7-8 with TRBJ2-2, with a weak D call TRBD2 (6 bases). Trimming cost V 1 base and J 0 bases, with 12 bases left between them. CDR1 is SGHVS, CDR2 FQNEAQ, per germline. The CDR3 length is 17 residues. The CDR3 sequence: CASSLVGGGANTGELFF. The CDR3, as DNA: TGTGCCAGCAGCTTAGTAGGCGGAGGGGCGAACACCGGGGAGCTGTTTTTT.

The gene calls are TRBV6-5 and TRBJ2-3; the match to TRBD2 covers 8 bases. Looked up from germline, CDR1 is MNHEY and CDR2 is SVGAGI. The CDR3 contains 15 residues. J gave up 0 bases and V 4 bases, and 3 bases lay outside the gene matches. The CDR3 is CASSLAGRSTDTQYF. The CDR3 nucleotides are TGTGCCAGCAGTTTAGCGGGAAGGAGCACAGATACGCAGTATTTT.

The chain couples TRBV5-1 to TRBJ2-7; TRBD1 might be the D (5 bases). Between the trimmed V and J ends, which lost 2 bases and 1 base, there was a span of 10 bases. Per the germline V gene, CDR1 is SGHRS and CDR2 is YFSETQ. The CDR3 runs 14 residues. The CDR3 reads CASSLRGFSYEQYF. Written as DNA, the CDR3 is TGCGCCAGCAGCTTAAGGGGATTTTCCTACGAGCAGTACTTC.

This chain connects TRBV28 to TRBJ1-2; D is possibly TRBD1 (6 bases). CDR3 length: 12 residues. The V gene's germline CDR1 is MDHEN and CDR2 SYDVKM. Between the trimmed V and J ends, which lost 3 bases and 8 bases, there was a span of 10 bases. CDR3 nucleotides: TGTGCCAGCAGTTTCGGGACATGGGGCTACACCTTC. It is translated as CASSFGTWGYTF.

The rearrangement links TRBV19 to TRBJ2-1; no firm D call. Germline V lookup: CDR1 LNHDA, CDR2 SQIVND (reference sequence). This CDR3 is built from 14 residues. The germline V and J ends were trimmed by 3 bases and 5 bases, with 11 bases remaining between them. The CDR3 here is CASSISYPDNEQFF. The CDR3 region has the DNA TGTGCCAGTAGTATTTCTTATCCGGACAATGAGCAGTTCTTC. Full variable domain (rest looked up from reference TRBV19 and TRBJ2-1): DGGITQSPKYLFRKEGQNVTLSCEQNLNHDAMYWYRQDPGQGLRLIYYSQIVNDFQKGDIAEGYSVSREKKESFPLTVTSAQKNPTAFYLCASSISYPDNEQFFGPGTRLTVL.